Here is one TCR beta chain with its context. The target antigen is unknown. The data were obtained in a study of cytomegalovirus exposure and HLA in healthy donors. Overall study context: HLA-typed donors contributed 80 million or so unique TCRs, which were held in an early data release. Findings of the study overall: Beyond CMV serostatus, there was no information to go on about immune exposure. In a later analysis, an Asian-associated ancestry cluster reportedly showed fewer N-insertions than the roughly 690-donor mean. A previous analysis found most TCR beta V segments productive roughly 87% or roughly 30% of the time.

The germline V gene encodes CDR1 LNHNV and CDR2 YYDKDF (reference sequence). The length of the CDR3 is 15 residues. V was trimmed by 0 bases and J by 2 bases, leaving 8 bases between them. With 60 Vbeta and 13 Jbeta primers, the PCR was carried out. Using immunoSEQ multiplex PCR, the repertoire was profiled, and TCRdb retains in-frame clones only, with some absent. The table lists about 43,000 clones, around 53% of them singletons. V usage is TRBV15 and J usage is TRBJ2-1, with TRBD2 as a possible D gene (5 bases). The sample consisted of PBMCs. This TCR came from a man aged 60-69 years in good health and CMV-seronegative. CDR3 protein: CATSRDLATYNEQFF. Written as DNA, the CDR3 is TGTGCCACCAGCAGAGATCTAGCTACCTACAATGAGCAGTTCTTC.